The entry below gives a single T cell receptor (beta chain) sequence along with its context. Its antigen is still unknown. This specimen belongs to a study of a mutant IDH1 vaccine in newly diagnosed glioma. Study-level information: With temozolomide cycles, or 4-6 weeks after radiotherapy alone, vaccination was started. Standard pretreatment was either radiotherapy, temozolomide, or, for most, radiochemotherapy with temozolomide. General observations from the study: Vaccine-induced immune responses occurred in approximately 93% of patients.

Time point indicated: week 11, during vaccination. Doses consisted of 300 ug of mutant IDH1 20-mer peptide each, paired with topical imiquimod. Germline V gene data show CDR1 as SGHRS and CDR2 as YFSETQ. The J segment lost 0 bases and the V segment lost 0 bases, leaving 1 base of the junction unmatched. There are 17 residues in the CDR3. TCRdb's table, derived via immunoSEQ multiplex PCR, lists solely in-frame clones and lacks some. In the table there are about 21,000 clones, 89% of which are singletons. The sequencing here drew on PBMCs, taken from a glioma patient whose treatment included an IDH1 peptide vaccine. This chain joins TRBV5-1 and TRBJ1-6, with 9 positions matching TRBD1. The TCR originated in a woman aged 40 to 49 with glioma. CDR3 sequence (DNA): TGCGCCAGCAGCTTGGGACAGGGGGACTCCTATAATTCACCCCTCCACTTT. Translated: CASSLGQGDSYNSPLHF. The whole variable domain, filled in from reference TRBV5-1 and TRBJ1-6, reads KAGVTQTPRYLIKTRGQQVTLSCSPISGHRSVSWYQQTPGQGLQFLFEYFSETQRNKGNFPGRFSGRQFSNSRSEMNVSTLELGDSALYLCASSLGQGDSYNSPLHFGNGTRLTVT.